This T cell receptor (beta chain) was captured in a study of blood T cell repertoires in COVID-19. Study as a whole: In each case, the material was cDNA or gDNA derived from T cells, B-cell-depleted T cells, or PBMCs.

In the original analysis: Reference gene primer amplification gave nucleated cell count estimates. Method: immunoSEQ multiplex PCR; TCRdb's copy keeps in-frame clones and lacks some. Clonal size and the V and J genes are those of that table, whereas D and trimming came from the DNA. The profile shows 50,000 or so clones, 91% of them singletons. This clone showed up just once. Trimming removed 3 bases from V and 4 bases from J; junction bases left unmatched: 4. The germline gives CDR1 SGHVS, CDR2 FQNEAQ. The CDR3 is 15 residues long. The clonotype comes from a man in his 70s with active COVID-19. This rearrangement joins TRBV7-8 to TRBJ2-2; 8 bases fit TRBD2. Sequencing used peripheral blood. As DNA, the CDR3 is TGTGCCAGCAGCTTCCGGGAGGGGACCACCGGGGAGCTGTTTTTT. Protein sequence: CASSFREGTTGELFF.